This T cell receptor (beta chain) was recovered during a study of Graves' ophthalmopathy and Graves' hyperthyroidism. The CDR3 runs to 15 residues. CDR1 SQVTM and CDR2 ANQGSEA come from the germline V gene. V dropped 5 bases and J dropped 1 base, with 17 bases sitting between them. TCR beta CDR3 amplification used RNA transcripts. HTBI-primed RT-PCR formed the first round, and a multiplex PCR formed the second. TCRdb processed the multiplex PCR reads anew with MiXCR; each CDR3 protein has one entry. The sample records over a million distinct CDR3 sequences, less than 45% being singletons. V is TRBV29-1 and J is TRBJ1-1; D may be TRBD1 (6 bases). The specimen was peripheral blood or thyroid tissue (not recorded which). This TCR was recovered from an adult man with Graves' hyperthyroidism. This CDR3 is CSVSSGHRGNTEAFF. The CDR3 nucleotides are TGCAGCGTTTCTTCGGGACACCGAGGGAACACTGAAGCTTTCTTT.